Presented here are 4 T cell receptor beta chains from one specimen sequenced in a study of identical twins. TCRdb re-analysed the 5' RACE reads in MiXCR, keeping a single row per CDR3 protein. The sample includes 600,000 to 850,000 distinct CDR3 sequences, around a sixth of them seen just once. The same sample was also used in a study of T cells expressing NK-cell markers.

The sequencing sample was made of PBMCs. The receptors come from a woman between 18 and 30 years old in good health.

CDR3 sequence reads: CSTRAGTQETQYF. The CDR3 DNA reads TGCTCCACTAGGGCCGGGACCCAAGAGACCCAGTACTTC. The genes are TRBV20-1 and TRBJ2-5, with D perhaps matching TRBD1 or TRBD2 (5 bases each). The CDR3 loop spans 13 amino acids. CDR1 is DFQATT, CDR2 SNEGSKA, per germline (reference sequence).

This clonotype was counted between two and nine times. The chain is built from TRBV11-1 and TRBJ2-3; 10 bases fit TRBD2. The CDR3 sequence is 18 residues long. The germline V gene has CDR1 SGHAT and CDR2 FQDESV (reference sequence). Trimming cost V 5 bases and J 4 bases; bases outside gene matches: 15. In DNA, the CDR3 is TGTGCCAGCAGCCCATGGACTAGCGGATACGCGCTGGCAGATACGCAGTATTTT. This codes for CASSPWTSGYALADTQYF.

CDR3 in amino acids: CSVSGLGTGELFF. DNA for the CDR3: TGCAGCGTTTCGGGACTGGGCACCGGGGAGCTGTTTTTT. This rearrangement joins TRBV29-1 to TRBJ2-2; a possible D gene is TRBD2 (6 bases). This CDR3 is 13 amino acids long. Germline V CDR1 and CDR2: SQVTM, ANQGSEA. The V end was cut by 5 bases, the J end by 4 bases, with 11 bases between.

DNA of the CDR3: TGTGCCAGCAGTTCGTCAGCGGCCCTAGCCAAAAACATTCAGTACTTC. Translating it yields CASSSSAALAKNIQYF. This sequence joins TRBV6-2 or TRBV6-3 and TRBJ2-4, with D maybe TRBD2 (5 bases). The V gene's germline CDR1 is MNHEY and CDR2 SVGEGT. The ends were cut back, 4 bases at V and 0 bases at J, with 13 bases in the middle. CDR3 length: 16 residues.